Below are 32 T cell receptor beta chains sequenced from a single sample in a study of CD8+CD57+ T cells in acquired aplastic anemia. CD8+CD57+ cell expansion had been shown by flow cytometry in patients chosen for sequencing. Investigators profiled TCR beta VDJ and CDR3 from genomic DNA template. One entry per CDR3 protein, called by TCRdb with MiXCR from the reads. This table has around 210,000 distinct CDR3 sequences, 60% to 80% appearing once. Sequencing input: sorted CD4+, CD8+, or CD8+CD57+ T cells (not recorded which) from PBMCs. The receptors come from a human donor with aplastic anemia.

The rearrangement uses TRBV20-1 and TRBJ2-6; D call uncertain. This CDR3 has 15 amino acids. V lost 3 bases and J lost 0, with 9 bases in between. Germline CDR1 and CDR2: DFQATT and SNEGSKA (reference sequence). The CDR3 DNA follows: TGCAGTGCTAGGGACGTAGACTCTGGGGCCAACGTCCTGACTTTC. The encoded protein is CSARDVDSGANVLTF.

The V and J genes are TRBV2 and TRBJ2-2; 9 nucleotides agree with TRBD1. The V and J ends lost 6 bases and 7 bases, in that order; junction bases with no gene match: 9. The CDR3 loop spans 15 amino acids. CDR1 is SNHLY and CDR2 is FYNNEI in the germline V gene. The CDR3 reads CASSEHRGQGGELFF. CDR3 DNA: TGTGCCAGCAGCGAACACAGGGGGCAAGGCGGGGAGCTGTTTTTT. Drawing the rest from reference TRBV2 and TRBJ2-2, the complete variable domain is EPEVTQTPSHQVTQMGQEVILRCVPISNHLYFYWYRQILGQKVEFLVSFYNNEISEKSEIFDDQFSVERPDGSNFTLKIRSTKLEDSAMYFCASSEHRGQGGELFFGEGSRLTVL.

The DNA of the CDR3 is TGTGCCAGCAGTGATAACAGGGGCTATCAGCCCCAGCATTTT. Protein sequence: CASSDNRGYQPQHF. The rearrangement uses TRBV2 and TRBJ1-5; the match to TRBD1 covers 7 bases. V dropped 3 bases and J dropped 5; count of bases not matched to a gene: 4. The CDR3 is made up of 14 amino acids. CDR1 SNHLY and CDR2 FYNNEI come from the germline V gene. The variable domain in full, with the rest retrieved from reference TRBV2 and TRBJ1-5, is EPEVTQTPSHQVTQMGQEVILRCVPISNHLYFYWYRQILGQKVEFLVSFYNNEISEKSEIFDDQFSVERPDGSNFTLKIRSTKLEDSAMYFCASSDNRGYQPQHFGDGTRLSIL.

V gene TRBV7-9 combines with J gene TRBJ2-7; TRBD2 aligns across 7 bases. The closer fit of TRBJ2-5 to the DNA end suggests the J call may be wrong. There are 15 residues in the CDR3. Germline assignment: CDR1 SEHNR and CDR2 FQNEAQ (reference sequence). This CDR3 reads CASSLGGGRGETQYF. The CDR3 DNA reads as TGTGCCAGCAGCTTAGGGGGCGGGAGAGGGGAGACCCAGTACTTC.

In nucleotides, the CDR3 is TGTGCCAGCAGTACTAGCGGGGGTTTTACTGAAGCTTTCTTT. The encoded protein is CASSTSGGFTEAFF. J is TRBJ1-1 and V is TRBV27, with D maybe TRBD1 (5 bases). This CDR3 comprises 14 residues. V lost 5 bases and J lost 5, with 15 bases in between. The germline V gene has CDR1 MNHEY and CDR2 SMNVEV (reference sequence).

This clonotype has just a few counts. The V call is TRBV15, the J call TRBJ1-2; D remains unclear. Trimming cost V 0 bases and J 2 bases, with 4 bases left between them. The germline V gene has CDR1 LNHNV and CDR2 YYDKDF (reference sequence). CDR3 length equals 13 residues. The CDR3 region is CATSRDYNYGYTF. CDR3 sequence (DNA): TGTGCCACCAGCAGAGATTACAACTATGGCTACACCTTC.

CDR3 nucleotide sequence: TGTGCCACCAGCAGAGATCGGCAGCCTACCAGGGAGCTGTTTTTT. Translating gives CATSRDRQPTRELFF. The genes are TRBV15 and TRBJ2-2; no firm D call. V dropped 0 bases and J dropped 9 bases, with 14 bases sitting between them. CDR3 size: 15 residues. The V gene's germline CDR1 is LNHNV and CDR2 YYDKDF (reference sequence).

For the CDR3, the DNA is TGTGCCAGTAGTCCTCGACAGGGATCTGGAAACACCATATATTTT. Its protein product is CASSPRQGSGNTIYF. The chain has TRBV19 and TRBJ1-3, with 7 bases identical to TRBD1. This CDR3 has 15 amino acids. The J segment lost 1 base and the V segment lost 5 bases, leaving 5 bases of the junction unmatched. Germline CDR1 is LNHDA and CDR2 is SQIVND (reference sequence).

The CDR3 DNA follows: TGTGCCAGCAGCCGGCAAACAGGGGGAATGAACACTGAAGCTTTCTTT. Protein product: CASSRQTGGMNTEAFF. The chain employs TRBV4-2 and TRBJ1-1; 8 positions match TRBD1. The CDR3 is made up of 16 amino acids. Germline V gene sequence: CDR1 LGHNA, CDR2 YNFKEQ. The V gene end was trimmed by 4 bases and the J gene end by 0 bases; junction bases not matched to a gene: 7.

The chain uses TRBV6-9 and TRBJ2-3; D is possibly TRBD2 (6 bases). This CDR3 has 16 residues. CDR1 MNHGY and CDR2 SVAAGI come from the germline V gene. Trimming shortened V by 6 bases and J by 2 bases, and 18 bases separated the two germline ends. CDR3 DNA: TGTGCCAGCAGCCTCTGGAGGGCGGGGAACACAGATACGCAGTATTTT. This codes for CASSLWRAGNTDTQYF.

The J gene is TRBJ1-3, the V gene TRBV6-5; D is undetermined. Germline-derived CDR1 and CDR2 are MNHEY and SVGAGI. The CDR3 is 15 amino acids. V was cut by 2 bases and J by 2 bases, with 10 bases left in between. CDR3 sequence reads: CASSYLRAAGNTIYF. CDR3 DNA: TGTGCCAGCAGTTACCTCCGAGCAGCTGGAAACACCATATATTTT.

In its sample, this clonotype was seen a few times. The CDR3 is CATSSGREGSGEQYF. As DNA, the CDR3 is TGTGCCACCTCTAGCGGGAGGGAGGGGTCAGGGGAGCAGTACTTC. V and J are TRBV24-1 and TRBJ2-7; 12 bases map to TRBD2. Germline V gene sequence: CDR1 KGHDR, CDR2 SFDVKD. CDR3 size: 15 residues. The J segment lost 7 bases and the V segment lost 9 bases, leaving 12 bases of the junction unmatched.

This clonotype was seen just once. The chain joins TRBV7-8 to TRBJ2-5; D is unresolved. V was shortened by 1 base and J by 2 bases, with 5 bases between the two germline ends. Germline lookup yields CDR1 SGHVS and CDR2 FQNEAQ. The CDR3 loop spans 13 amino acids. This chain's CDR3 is CASSLVQQETQYF. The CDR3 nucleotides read TGTGCCAGCAGCTTAGTACAGCAAGAGACCCAGTACTTC.

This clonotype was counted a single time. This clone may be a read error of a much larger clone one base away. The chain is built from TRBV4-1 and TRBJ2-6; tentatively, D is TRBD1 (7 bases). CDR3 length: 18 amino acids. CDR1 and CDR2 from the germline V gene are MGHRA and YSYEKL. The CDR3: CASSQDQEGASGVNVLTF. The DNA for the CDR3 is TGCGCCAGCAGCCAAGATCAGGAGGGGGCGTCTGGGGTCAACGTCCTGACTTTC.

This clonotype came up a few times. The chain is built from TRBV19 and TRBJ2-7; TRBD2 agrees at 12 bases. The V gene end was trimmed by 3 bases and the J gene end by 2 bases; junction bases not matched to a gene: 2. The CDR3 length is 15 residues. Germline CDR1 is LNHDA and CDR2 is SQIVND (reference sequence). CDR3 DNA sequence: TGTGCCAGTAGTATGCTAGCGGGAGGGACCTACGAGCAGTACTTC. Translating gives CASSMLAGGTYEQYF. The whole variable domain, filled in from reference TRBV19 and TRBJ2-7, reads DGGITQSPKYLFRKEGQNVTLSCEQNLNHDAMYWYRQDPGQGLRLIYYSQIVNDFQKGDIAEGYSVSREKKESFPLTVTSAQKNPTAFYLCASSMLAGGTYEQYFGPGTRLTVT.

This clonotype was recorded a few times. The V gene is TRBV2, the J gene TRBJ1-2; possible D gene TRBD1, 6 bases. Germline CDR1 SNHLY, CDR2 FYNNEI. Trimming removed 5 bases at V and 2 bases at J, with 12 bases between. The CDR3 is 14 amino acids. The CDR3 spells CASSTGQINYGYTF. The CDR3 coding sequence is TGTGCCAGCAGTACAGGACAGATCAACTATGGCTACACCTTC.

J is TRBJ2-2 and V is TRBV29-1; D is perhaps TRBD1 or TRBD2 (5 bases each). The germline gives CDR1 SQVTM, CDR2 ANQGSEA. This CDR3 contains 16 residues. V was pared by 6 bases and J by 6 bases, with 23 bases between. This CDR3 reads CSVGSGTPFVPGELFF. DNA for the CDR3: TGCAGCGTGGGTTCCGGGACCCCGTTTGTGCCCGGGGAGCTGTTTTTT.

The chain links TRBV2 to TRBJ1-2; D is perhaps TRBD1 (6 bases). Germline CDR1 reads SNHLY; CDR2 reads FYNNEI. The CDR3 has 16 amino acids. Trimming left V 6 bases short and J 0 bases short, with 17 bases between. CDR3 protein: CASSYGKGGANYGYTF. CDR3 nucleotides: TGTGCCAGCAGCTACGGAAAGGGGGGGGCTAACTATGGCTACACCTTC.

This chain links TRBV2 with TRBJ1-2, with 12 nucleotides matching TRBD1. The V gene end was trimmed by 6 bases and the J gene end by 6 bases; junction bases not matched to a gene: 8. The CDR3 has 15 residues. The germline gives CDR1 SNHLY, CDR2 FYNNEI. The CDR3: CASRTGTGGADGYTF. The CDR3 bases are TGTGCCAGCAGGACCGGGACAGGGGGCGCGGATGGCTACACCTTC.

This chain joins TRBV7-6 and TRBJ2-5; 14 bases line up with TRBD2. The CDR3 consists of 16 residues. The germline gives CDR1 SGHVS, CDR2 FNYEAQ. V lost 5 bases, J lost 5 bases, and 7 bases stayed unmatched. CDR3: CASSTGLAGVFETQYF. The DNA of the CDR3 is TGTGCCAGCAGCACGGGACTAGCGGGAGTTTTTGAGACCCAGTACTTC.

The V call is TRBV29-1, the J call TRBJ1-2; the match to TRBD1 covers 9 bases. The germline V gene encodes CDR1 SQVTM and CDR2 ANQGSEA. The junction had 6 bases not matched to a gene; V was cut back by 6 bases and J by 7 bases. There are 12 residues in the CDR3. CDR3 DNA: TGCAGCGTAGTACAGGGGGCGAGTGGCTACACCTTC. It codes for CSVVQGASGYTF.

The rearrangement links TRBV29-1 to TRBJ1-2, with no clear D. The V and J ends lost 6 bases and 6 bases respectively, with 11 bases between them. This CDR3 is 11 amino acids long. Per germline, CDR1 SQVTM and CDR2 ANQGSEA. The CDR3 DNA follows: TGCAGCGTCGTGGTCTGGAATGGCTACACCTTC. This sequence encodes CSVVVWNGYTF.

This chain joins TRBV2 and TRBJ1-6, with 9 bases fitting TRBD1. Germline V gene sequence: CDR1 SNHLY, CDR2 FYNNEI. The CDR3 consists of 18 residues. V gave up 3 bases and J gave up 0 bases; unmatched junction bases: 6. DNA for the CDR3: TGTGCCAGCAGTGATAGGGGACAGGGAAGCTCCTATAATTCACCCCTCCACTTT. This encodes CASSDRGQGSSYNSPLHF.

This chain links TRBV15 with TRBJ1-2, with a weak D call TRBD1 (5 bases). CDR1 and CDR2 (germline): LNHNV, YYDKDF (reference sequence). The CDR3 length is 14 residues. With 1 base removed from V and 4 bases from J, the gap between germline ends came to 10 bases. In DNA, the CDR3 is TGTGCCACCAGCAGAGTAGGGGTTCCCTATGGCTACACCTTC. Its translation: CATSRVGVPYGYTF.

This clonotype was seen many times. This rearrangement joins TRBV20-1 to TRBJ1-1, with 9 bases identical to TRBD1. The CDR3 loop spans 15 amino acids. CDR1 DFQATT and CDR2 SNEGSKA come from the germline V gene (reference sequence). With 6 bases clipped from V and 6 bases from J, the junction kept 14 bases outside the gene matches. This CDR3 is CSALRGTGLSPEAFF. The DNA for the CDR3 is TGCAGTGCCCTAAGAGGGACAGGGTTGTCCCCTGAAGCTTTCTTT.

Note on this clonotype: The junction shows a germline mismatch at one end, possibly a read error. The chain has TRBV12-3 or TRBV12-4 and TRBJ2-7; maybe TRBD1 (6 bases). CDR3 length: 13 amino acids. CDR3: CASSAGVNHEQHF. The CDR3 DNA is TGTGCCAGCAGTGCAGGGGTTAACCACGAGCAGCACTTC.

The CDR3 protein is CSVVDREAYNEQFF. The DNA for the CDR3 is TGCAGCGTTGTGGACAGGGAGGCATACAATGAGCAGTTCTTC. The chain combines TRBV29-1 with TRBJ2-1; TRBD1 matches 8 bases. This CDR3 contains 14 residues. J gave up 4 bases and V 4 bases, and 6 bases lay outside the gene matches. Germline lookup yields CDR1 SQVTM and CDR2 ANQGSEA.

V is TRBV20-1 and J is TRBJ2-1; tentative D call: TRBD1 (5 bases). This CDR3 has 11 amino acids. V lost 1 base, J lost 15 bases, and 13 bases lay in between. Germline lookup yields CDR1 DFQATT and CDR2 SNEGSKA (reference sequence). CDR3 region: CSARGSAGLFF. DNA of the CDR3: TGCAGTGCTAGAGGGTCGGCAGGGCTGTTCTTC.

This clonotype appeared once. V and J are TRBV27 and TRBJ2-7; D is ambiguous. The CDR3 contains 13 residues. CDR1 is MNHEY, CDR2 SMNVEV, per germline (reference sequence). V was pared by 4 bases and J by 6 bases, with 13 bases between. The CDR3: CASSYGLMGEQYF. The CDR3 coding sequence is TGTGCCAGCAGTTACGGATTGATGGGCGAGCAGTACTTC.

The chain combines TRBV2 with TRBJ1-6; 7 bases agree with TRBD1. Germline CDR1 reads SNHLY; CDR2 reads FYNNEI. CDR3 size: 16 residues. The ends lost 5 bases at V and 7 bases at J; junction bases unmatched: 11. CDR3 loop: CASSPYEQGINSPLHF. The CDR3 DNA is TGTGCCAGCAGTCCATATGAACAGGGGATCAATTCACCCCTCCACTTT.

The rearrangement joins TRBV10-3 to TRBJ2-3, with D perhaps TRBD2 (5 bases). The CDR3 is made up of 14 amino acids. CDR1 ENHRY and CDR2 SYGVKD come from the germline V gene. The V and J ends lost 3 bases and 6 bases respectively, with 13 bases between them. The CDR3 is CAISESARGDTQYF. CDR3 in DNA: TGTGCCATCAGTGAATCTGCCCGGGGTGATACGCAGTATTTT.

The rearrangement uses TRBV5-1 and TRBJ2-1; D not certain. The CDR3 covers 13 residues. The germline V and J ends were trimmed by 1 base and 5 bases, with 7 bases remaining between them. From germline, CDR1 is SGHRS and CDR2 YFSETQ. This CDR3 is CASSLIWNNEQFF. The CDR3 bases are TGCGCCAGCAGCTTGATCTGGAACAATGAGCAGTTCTTC.